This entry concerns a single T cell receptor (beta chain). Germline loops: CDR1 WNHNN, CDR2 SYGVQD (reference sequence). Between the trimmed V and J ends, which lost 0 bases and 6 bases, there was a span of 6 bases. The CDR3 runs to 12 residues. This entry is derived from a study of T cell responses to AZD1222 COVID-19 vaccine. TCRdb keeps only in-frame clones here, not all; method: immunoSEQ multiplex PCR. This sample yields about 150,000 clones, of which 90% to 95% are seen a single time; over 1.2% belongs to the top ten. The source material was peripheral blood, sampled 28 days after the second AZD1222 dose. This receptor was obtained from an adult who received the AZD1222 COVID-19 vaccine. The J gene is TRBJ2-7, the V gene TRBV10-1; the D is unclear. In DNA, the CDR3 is TGCGCCAGCAGTGAGTCAGGCTTCGAGCAGTACTTC. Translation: CASSESGFEQYF.